Listed below are T cell receptor beta chains from one sample, sequenced in a study of blood T cell repertoires in COVID-19. The table came from immunoSEQ multiplex PCR; TCRdb's copy has only in-frame clones and leaves some out. The sample has some 230,000 clones, 70% to 90% seen once. The specimen was peripheral blood. All receptors derive from a woman aged 45-65 years with COVID-19, enrolled during active disease. The CDR3 runs from the conserved cysteine through the conserved F or W. D genes are given only for firm matches.

v_call,d_call,j_call,cdr3_nt,cdr3_aa
TRBV6-2/TRBV6-3,NA,TRBJ1-5,TGTGCCAGCAGTAGGGACAATAGCAATCAGCCCCAGCATTTT,CASSRDNSNQPQHF
TRBV2,TRBD1,TRBJ1-5,TGTGCCAGCTCACTTTGGACAGGGACTTCGGTCCGCAATCAGCCCCAGCATTTT,CASSLWTGTSVRNQPQHF
TRBV28,NA,TRBJ1-6,TGTGCCAGCAGCCCTCACAGGGTTACCTCACCCCTCCACTTT,CASSPHRVTSPLHF
TRBV29-1,NA,TRBJ1-1,TGCAGCGTTGAAGGAGGAAACACTGAAGCTTTCTTT,CSVEGGNTEAFF
TRBV2,NA,TRBJ1-2,TGTGCCAGTTGGGGGCTCTATGGCTACACCTTC,CASWGLYGYTF
TRBV6-5,NA,TRBJ1-2,TGTGCCAGCAGTTCGCTTAAACGGGCAGGGGAGGGAGGCTACACCTTC,CASSSLKRAGEGGYTF
TRBV6-5,NA,TRBJ2-1,TGTGCCAGCAGTCTGACGCCCGAGGGCAATGAGCAGTTCTTC,CASSLTPEGNEQFF
TRBV2,NA,TRBJ2-3,TGTGCCAGCAGTGAGGGTAAGGGGGAGGATACGCAGTATTTT,CASSEGKGEDTQYF
TRBV19,TRBD2,TRBJ2-1,TGTGCCAGTACCCCGGGGGGTTCCTACAATGAGCAGTTCTTC,CASTPGGSYNEQFF
TRBV5-5,TRBD2,TRBJ2-3,TGTGCCAGCAGCCCGGGTGCGGACTTAGCGGGCCCAGATACGCAGTATTTT,CASSPGADLAGPDTQYF
TRBV19,NA,TRBJ1-4,TGTGCCGCTAGCCGGGGGTTCGGGACTAATGAAAAACTGTTTTTT,CAASRGFGTNEKLFF